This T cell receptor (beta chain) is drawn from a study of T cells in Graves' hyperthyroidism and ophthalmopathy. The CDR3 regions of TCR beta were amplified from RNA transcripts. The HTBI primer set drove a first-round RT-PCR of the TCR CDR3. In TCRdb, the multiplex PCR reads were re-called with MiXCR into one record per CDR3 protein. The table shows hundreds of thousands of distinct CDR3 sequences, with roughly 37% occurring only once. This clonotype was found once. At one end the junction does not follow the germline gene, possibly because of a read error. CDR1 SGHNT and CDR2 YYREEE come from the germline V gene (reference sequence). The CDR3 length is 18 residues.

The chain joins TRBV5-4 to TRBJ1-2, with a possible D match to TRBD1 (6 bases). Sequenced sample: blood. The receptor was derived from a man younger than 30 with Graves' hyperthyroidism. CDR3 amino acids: CASSQDKGDKGIYYGYTF. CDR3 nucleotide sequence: TGCGCCAGCAGCCAAGATAAGGGGGACAAGGGGATATACTATGGCTACACCTTC.